Presented here are 9 T cell receptor beta chains from one specimen sequenced in a study of monozygotic twins with cystic fibrosis. Produced via immunoSEQ multiplex PCR; TCRdb's table is partial and in-frame only. The sample consists of about 35,000 clones, more than 60% of them appearing once. Input material: blood. The receptors originated from a girl under 18 with cystic fibrosis.

This chain joins TRBV27 and TRBJ2-7, with D possibly called TRBD1 or TRBD2 (5 bases each). In germline, CDR1 is MNHEY, CDR2 SMNVEV (reference sequence). This CDR3 comprises 14 residues. Trimming pared 0 bases from V and 6 bases from J, leaving 12 bases between. CDR3 bases: TGTGCCAGCAGTTTATCGAGGGGTGGTGGCGAGCAGTACGTC. Encoded protein: CASSLSRGGGEQYV.

This clone appeared a single time. The chain has TRBV6-5 and TRBJ1-1; 7 nucleotides line up with TRBD1. The CDR3 has 13 residues. From germline, CDR1 is MNHEY and CDR2 SVGAGI. J gave up 6 bases and V 5 bases, and 6 bases lay outside the gene matches. For the CDR3, the DNA is TGTGCCAGCAGTAGACAGGGTAAGGCTGAAGCTTTCTTT. It specifies CASSRQGKAEAFF.

The chain has TRBV29-1 and TRBJ2-1; D uncertain. The CDR3 consists of 14 residues. V shed 4 bases and J shed 6 bases, with 16 bases lying between them. Germline values: CDR1 SQVTM, CDR2 ANQGSEA. CDR3 sequence (DNA): TGCAGCGTTGGAGAGTGGGAAGCCCCCAATGAGCAGTTCTTC. Translated, it gives CSVGEWEAPNEQFF.

The chain recombines TRBV5-1 with TRBJ2-1; 11 bases fit TRBD2. There are 16 residues in the CDR3. V shed 4 bases, J shed 0 bases, and the junction held 3 bases outside the gene matches. Germline CDR1 SGHRS, CDR2 YFSETQ. The CDR3 loop is CASSILAGGSYNEQFF. The CDR3 nucleotides read TGCGCCAGCAGCATCCTAGCGGGAGGCTCCTACAATGAGCAGTTCTTC.

This clone was detected a few times. The rearrangement uses TRBV5-5 and TRBJ2-5; 11 bases match TRBD1. CDR3 length: 16 amino acids. Germline CDR1 is SGHKS and CDR2 is YYEKEE (reference sequence). Trimming took 2 bases from V and 3 from J; bases not matched to a gene: 6. The CDR3 DNA is TGTGCCAGCAGCTTTGGACAGGGGGCGCGGGAAGAGACCCAGTACTTC. Its protein product is CASSFGQGAREETQYF.

This rearrangement joins TRBV6-6 to TRBJ2-7; D uncertain. The germline V gene encodes CDR1 MNHNY and CDR2 SVGAGI (reference sequence). V lost 0 bases and J 6 bases, leaving 6 bases between the germline ends. This CDR3 is built from 12 residues. CDR3 region: CASSYSPAEQYF. CDR3 nucleotide sequence: TGTGCCAGCAGTTACTCTCCCGCCGAGCAGTACTTC.

This clone showed up just a few times. This chain connects TRBV19 to TRBJ1-1; D is unclear. The germline gives CDR1 LNHDA, CDR2 SQIVND (reference sequence). CDR3 length: 17 amino acids. Trimming shortened V by 3 bases and J by 0 bases, and 17 bases separated the two germline ends. CDR3 protein: CASSINEVPPMNTEAFF. The CDR3 DNA follows: TGTGCCAGTAGTATCAACGAGGTCCCCCCGATGAACACTGAAGCTTTCTTT.

This rearrangement joins TRBV4-2 to TRBJ2-7; D gene ambiguous. Germline V gene sequence: CDR1 LGHNA, CDR2 YNFKEQ. The CDR3 contains 11 residues. V was trimmed by 0 bases and J by 5 bases, leaving 2 bases between them. The DNA of the CDR3 is TGTGCCAGCAGCCAAGATCACGAGCAGTACTTC. Its translation: CASSQDHEQYF.

This chain links TRBV28 with TRBJ2-3; perhaps TRBD1 as D (6 bases). V dropped 6 bases and J dropped 5 bases, with 24 bases sitting between them. Germline lookup yields CDR1 MDHEN and CDR2 SYDVKM. There are 17 residues in the CDR3. This CDR3 is CASRRGRGRFRGDTQYF. Here the CDR3 DNA reads TGTGCCAGCAGAAGAGGCAGGGGAAGGTTCAGAGGAGATACGCAGTATTTT.